Below are 4 T cell receptor beta chains sequenced from a single sample in a study of blood T cell repertoires in COVID-19. TCRdb's copy holds only in-frame clones and misses some; the assay was immunoSEQ multiplex PCR. Among 150,000 to 200,000 clones listed, 80% were seen once. Sequenced input: peripheral blood. These receptors originate from a man aged 55 to 70 with acute or convalescent COVID-19.

This sequence joins TRBV12-3 or TRBV12-4 and TRBJ1-5; D is possibly TRBD1 (6 bases). V was cut by 4 bases and J by 7 bases, with 11 bases left in between. The CDR3 contains 13 residues. The CDR3 DNA is TGTGCCAGCAGTTCGAGACAGGCACAGCCCCAGCATTTT. It translates to CASSSRQAQPQHF.

The V call is TRBV19, the J call TRBJ1-2; 9 bases match TRBD1. Germline trimming cut 5 bases from V and 6 bases from J; bases unmatched to any gene: 10. Germline lookup yields CDR1 LNHDA and CDR2 SQIVND (reference sequence). The length of the CDR3 is 15 residues. The CDR3 here is CASSLQGAQVNGYTF. The DNA of the CDR3 is TGTGCCAGTAGTCTACAGGGGGCGCAGGTCAATGGCTACACCTTC.

This clone has a handful of counts. The CDR3 DNA follows: TGTGCCAGCAGCTTAGTAGGCGGGGGCTATGAGCAGTTCTTC. Protein: CASSLVGGGYEQFF. The chain employs TRBV11-2 and TRBJ2-1, with D possibly being TRBD2 (7 bases). Germline V gives CDR1 SGHAT, CDR2 FQNNGV. V was trimmed by 1 base and J by 8 bases, leaving 12 bases between them. The CDR3 is 14 residues long.

This clone was observed a handful of times. The chain is built from TRBV12-5 and TRBJ1-6, with D unclear. This CDR3 is 14 amino acids long. Germline lookup yields CDR1 LGHNT and CDR2 FRNRAP. Trimming took off 1 base at V and 7 bases at J, with 8 bases between the two ends. CDR3 DNA: TGTGCTAGTGGTTTGGCCGCGGGGAATTCACCCCTCCACTTT. Translating it yields CASGLAAGNSPLHF.